The 31 T cell receptor beta chains listed next were all sequenced from one sample in a study of T-cell memory formation after mild COVID-19. TCRdb re-called the 5' RACE reads through MiXCR, storing one row per CDR3 protein. The profile shows just over 300,000 distinct CDR3 sequences, just under 20% of them singletons. Input material: PBMCs or a T cell subset sorted from them (not recorded which). These receptors were obtained from a man aged 18 to 35 who had mild COVID-19 (a few samples of this study predate the infection). Cell type and time point are not known.

The chain recombines TRBV4-3 with TRBJ1-2, with 8 bases identical to TRBD1. Germline CDR1 and CDR2: LGHNA and YSLEER. The CDR3 consists of 14 residues. V dropped 1 base and J dropped 3; count of bases not matched to a gene: 1. The DNA of the CDR3 is TGCGCCAGCAGCCAAGTGGACAGGGACTATGGCTACACCTTC. It specifies CASSQVDRDYGYTF.

In this sample, this clonotype turned up a few times. The J gene is TRBJ2-1, the V gene TRBV30; D is tentatively TRBD1 or TRBD2 (6 bases each). Trimming stripped 0 bases from V and 15 bases from J, with 12 bases between. Germline assignment: CDR1 GTSNPN and CDR2 SVGIG (reference sequence). The length of the CDR3 is 11 residues. CDR3 sequence reads: CAWSVRGAAFF. DNA of the CDR3: TGTGCCTGGAGTGTAAGGGGGGCCGCGTTCTTC.

The CDR3 loop reads CASKEDSGGAYEQFF. CDR3 nucleotides: TGCGCCAGCAAGGAAGATAGCGGGGGGGCCTATGAGCAGTTCTTC. The chain has TRBV4-1 and TRBJ2-1, with TRBD2 identical over 11 bases. Losses at the gene ends were 7 bases for V and 8 bases for J; bases not matched to a gene: 10. The CDR3 has 15 amino acids. Germline CDR1 is MGHRA and CDR2 is YSYEKL.

The V and J genes are TRBV7-9 and TRBJ2-7; D ambiguous. The V gene's germline CDR1 is SEHNR and CDR2 FQNEAQ (reference sequence). The V and J ends lost 5 bases and 0 bases respectively, with 8 bases between them. The CDR3 consists of 13 residues. The CDR3 here is CASSADASYEQYF. The CDR3 nucleotides are TGTGCCAGCAGCGCCGACGCCTCCTACGAGCAGTACTTC.

This clonotype was seen repeatedly, ten times or more. The chain carries TRBV4-2 and TRBJ2-2; 8 nucleotides line up with TRBD2. J was trimmed by 0 bases and V by 0 bases; bases with no gene match: 6. Germline V gene data show CDR1 as LGHNA and CDR2 as YNFKEQ. CDR3 length: 18 residues. CDR3 loop: CASSQERRGLANTGELFF. In nucleotides, the CDR3 is TGTGCCAGCAGCCAAGAGAGGAGGGGACTAGCGAACACCGGGGAGCTGTTTTTT.

This clonotype was detected only a few times. The V and J genes are TRBV11-2 and TRBJ2-3; 7 positions agree with TRBD2. The CDR3 is 14 amino acids. J gave up 6 bases and V 6 bases, and 9 bases lay outside the gene matches. Germline V gives CDR1 SGHAT, CDR2 FQNNGV. DNA of the CDR3: TGTGCCAGCAGTTTGTTTTCGCGGGGGGATACGCAGTATTTT. It translates to CASSLFSRGDTQYF.

The chain carries TRBV12-3 or TRBV12-4 and TRBJ2-2, with TRBD1 identical over 8 bases. With V trimmed by 6 bases and J by 4 bases, 10 bases remained unmatched. This CDR3 contains 16 residues. The CDR3 DNA sequence: TGTGCCAGCAGGGTAGACAGGGGCTGGGGCACCGGGGAGCTGTTTTTT. Amino acids: CASRVDRGWGTGELFF.

CDR3 residues: CASSRWDRRDQETQYF. The DNA of the CDR3 is TGCGCCAGCAGCAGGTGGGACCGGCGGGACCAAGAGACCCAGTACTTC. This chain connects TRBV5-1 to TRBJ2-5; D tentatively fits TRBD1 or TRBD2 (5 bases each). This CDR3 spans 16 amino acids. Germline CDR1 reads SGHRS; CDR2 reads YFSETQ. The ends were cut back, 4 bases at V and 0 bases at J, with 16 bases in the middle.

CDR3 DNA: TGTGCCAGCAGAGGACAGGGTAACTTTCAGCCCCAGCATTTT. It translates to CASRGQGNFQPQHF. J is TRBJ1-5 and V is TRBV2; 8 bases agree with TRBD1. Trimming took 6 bases from V and 6 from J; bases not matched to a gene: 7. This CDR3 contains 14 residues. CDR1 and CDR2 (germline): SNHLY, FYNNEI. The full variable domain, its missing parts supplied by reference TRBV2 and TRBJ1-5, is EPEVTQTPSHQVTQMGQEVILRCVPISNHLYFYWYRQILGQKVEFLVSFYNNEISEKSEIFDDQFSVERPDGSNFTLKIRSTKLEDSAMYFCASRGQGNFQPQHFGDGTRLSIL.

This clonotype was counted between two and nine times. The chain recombines TRBV5-1 with TRBJ2-3; 9 nucleotides agree with TRBD2. The J segment lost 2 bases and the V segment lost 4 bases, leaving 8 bases of the junction unmatched. The germline gives CDR1 SGHRS, CDR2 YFSETQ. CDR3 size: 16 residues. CDR3 DNA sequence: TGCGCCAGCAGCAAGTCGACTAGCGGATACACAGATACGCAGTATTTT. It is translated as CASSKSTSGYTDTQYF.

This chain connects TRBV7-9 to TRBJ1-2; D possibly corresponds to TRBD1 (5 bases). This CDR3 comprises 13 residues. Deletions cut 3 bases from V and 8 bases from J, with 13 bases between. Germline values: CDR1 SEHNR, CDR2 FQNEAQ (reference sequence). In DNA form, the CDR3 reads TGTGCCAGCAGCTTGGGGGTAGGGCGCGGCTACACCTTC. This gives the protein CASSLGVGRGYTF.

This clonotype was observed a few times. The V gene is TRBV3-1, the J gene TRBJ1-5; D unresolved. The CDR3 has 13 amino acids. The V and J ends lost 2 bases and 2 bases respectively, with 4 bases between them. The germline CDR1 and CDR2 sequences are LGHDT and YNNKEL (reference sequence). The CDR3 DNA sequence: TGTGCCAGCAGCCAATTGGGCAATCAGCCCCAGCATTTT. It encodes CASSQLGNQPQHF. The complete variable domain, with remaining parts taken from reference TRBV3-1 and TRBJ1-5, reads DTAVSQTPKYLVTQMGNDKSIKCEQNLGHDTMYWYKQDSKKFLKIMFSYNNKELIINETVPNRFSPKSPDKAHLNLHINSLELGDSAVYFCASSQLGNQPQHFGDGTRLSIL.

This chain joins TRBV4-3 and TRBJ1-1; D uncertain. Germline V gene sequence: CDR1 LGHNA, CDR2 YSLEER. This CDR3 comprises 14 residues. V was shortened by 0 bases and J by 0 bases, with 5 bases between the two germline ends. As DNA, the CDR3 is TGCGCCAGCAGCCAAGATACTATGAACACTGAAGCTTTCTTT. It translates to CASSQDTMNTEAFF.

The genes are TRBV7-9 and TRBJ1-4; TRBD1 aligns across 7 bases. This CDR3 comprises 14 residues. Trimming cost V 5 bases and J 8 bases; bases outside gene matches: 8. Germline CDR1 SEHNR, CDR2 FQNEAQ (reference sequence). CDR3 amino acids: CASSTTGSREKLFF. CDR3 in DNA: TGTGCCAGCAGCACGACAGGGTCTAGGGAAAAACTGTTTTTT.

The gene calls are TRBV5-1 and TRBJ2-3; 7 nucleotides match TRBD2. The germline V gene has CDR1 SGHRS and CDR2 YFSETQ. The CDR3 spans 15 residues. V dropped 4 bases and J dropped 2; count of bases not matched to a gene: 7. For the CDR3, the DNA is TGCGCCAGCAGCCCGGGACTATCATACACAGATACGCAGTATTTT. It specifies CASSPGLSYTDTQYF. The entire variable domain, with the rest obtained from reference TRBV5-1 and TRBJ2-3, is as follows: KAGVTQTPRYLIKTRGQQVTLSCSPISGHRSVSWYQQTPGQGLQFLFEYFSETQRNKGNFPGRFSGRQFSNSRSEMNVSTLELGDSALYLCASSPGLSYTDTQYFGPGTRLTVL.

This clonotype has a handful of counts. The chain couples TRBV9 to TRBJ1-6; a weak D match, TRBD1 (5 bases). Germline CDR1 and CDR2: SGDLS and YYNGEE. The ends were cut back, 2 bases at V and 5 bases at J, with 23 bases in the middle. This CDR3 is 19 amino acids long. CDR3 sequence: CASSVTGTVDISDNSPLHF. CDR3 DNA: TGTGCCAGCAGCGTTACCGGGACCGTGGATATTTCCGATAATTCACCCCTCCACTTT.

The chain joins TRBV15 to TRBJ2-7; the match to TRBD1 covers 7 bases. The germline CDR1 and CDR2 sequences are LNHNV and YYDKDF (reference sequence). Trimming at V came to 1 base and at J to 0 bases, leaving 15 bases not matched to a gene. The CDR3 has 19 residues. The CDR3 nucleotides are TGTGCCACCAGCAGAGTTATAGGGACAGCCTCCCAACGCTCCTACGAGCAGTACGTC. Its translation: CATSRVIGTASQRSYEQYV.

This clonotype was detected only a few times. V and J are TRBV5-1 and TRBJ2-1; TRBD1 agrees at 10 bases. With 0 bases clipped from V and 0 bases from J, the junction kept 18 bases outside the gene matches. The CDR3 runs 22 residues. Germline V gives CDR1 SGHRS, CDR2 YFSETQ. The CDR3 DNA reads TGCGCCAGCAGCTTGGCCCTTCTGGGGACAGGGGATCTAGATAGCTCCTACAATGAGCAGTTCTTC. Translating gives CASSLALLGTGDLDSSYNEQFF.

This clonotype occurred a few times. The rearrangement links TRBV7-2 to TRBJ2-6, with D hard to call. The V gene's germline CDR1 is SGHTA and CDR2 FQGNSA. V dropped 3 bases and J dropped 0 bases, with 6 bases sitting between them. The CDR3 totals 15 residues. The CDR3 reads CASSLTNSGANVLTF. Here the CDR3 DNA reads TGTGCCAGCAGCTTGACAAACTCTGGGGCCAACGTCCTGACTTTC.

This chain uses TRBV7-9 with TRBJ2-3; no clear D gene. V lost 7 bases and J 6 bases, leaving 17 bases between the germline ends. The CDR3 contains 14 residues. Looked up from germline, CDR1 is SEHNR and CDR2 is FQNEAQ (reference sequence). The DNA of the CDR3 is TGTGCCAGCAATAATTTCCAGCGAATGGATACGCAGTATTTT. Its protein is CASNNFQRMDTQYF.

This clonotype has just a few counts. The J gene is TRBJ2-5, the V gene TRBV9; D remains unclear. Trimming left V 1 base short and J 4 bases short, with 11 bases between. The CDR3 is 14 residues long. Germline CDR1 and CDR2: SGDLS and YYNGEE. In DNA form, the CDR3 reads TGTGCCAGCAGCGTATCGCCCTGGGTAGAGACCCAGTACTTC. Amino acids: CASSVSPWVETQYF.

V is TRBV7-3 and J is TRBJ2-1; D is unresolved. The CDR3 has 13 amino acids. Trimming removed 0 bases at V and 9 bases at J, with 9 bases between. CDR1 SGHTA and CDR2 FQGTGA come from the germline V gene. DNA for the CDR3: TGTGCCAGCAGCTTAACCCTTGAAGGTGAGCAGTTCTTC. Amino acids: CASSLTLEGEQFF.

This clonotype was seen ten or more times. The chain is built from TRBV7-2 and TRBJ2-3; D is unresolved. There are 13 residues in the CDR3. Germline CDR1 and CDR2: SGHTA and FQGNSA. The V end lost 4 bases, the J end lost 6 bases, and 11 bases lay between the germline ends. The CDR3 reads CASSSPFRDTQYF. The DNA of the CDR3 is TGTGCCAGCAGCTCTCCTTTCCGGGATACGCAGTATTTT.

The chain uses TRBV7-2 and TRBJ2-5, with D possibly called TRBD1 or TRBD2 (5 bases each). Looked up from germline, CDR1 is SGHTA and CDR2 is FQGNSA. Between the trimmed V and J ends, which lost 1 base and 5 bases, there was a span of 8 bases. The CDR3 loop spans 13 amino acids. The CDR3 nucleotides read TGTGCCAGCAGCTTAGACTGGGGGGAGACCCAGTACTTC. This sequence encodes CASSLDWGETQYF.

The rearrangement joins TRBV5-1 to TRBJ2-1; 9 bases line up with TRBD1. The V and J ends lost 3 bases and 8 bases, in that order; junction bases with no gene match: 9. The CDR3 extends over 15 amino acids. Per germline, CDR1 SGHRS and CDR2 YFSETQ. In DNA, the CDR3 is TGCGCCAGCAGCTCCGGGACGGGGACAGGGCATGAGCAGTTCTTC. Protein: CASSSGTGTGHEQFF. Drawing the rest from reference TRBV5-1 and TRBJ2-1, the complete variable domain is KAGVTQTPRYLIKTRGQQVTLSCSPISGHRSVSWYQQTPGQGLQFLFEYFSETQRNKGNFPGRFSGRQFSNSRSEMNVSTLELGDSALYLCASSSGTGTGHEQFFGPGTRLTVL.

This clonotype was counted once. Here the CDR3 DNA reads TGTGCCAGCAGTCCGGGGCCTACATACAATGAGCAGTTCTTC. Its protein is CASSPGPTYNEQFF. The chain employs TRBV27 and TRBJ2-1; either TRBD1 or TRBD2 may fit D (5 bases each). This CDR3 contains 14 residues. Germline V lookup: CDR1 MNHEY, CDR2 SMNVEV (reference sequence). Trimming took 5 bases from V and 4 from J, leaving 12 bases between them.

The chain has TRBV6-5 and TRBJ1-2, with TRBD1 matching 12 bases. Germline V gene sequence: CDR1 MNHEY, CDR2 SVGAGI. Trimming removed 2 bases from V and 8 bases from J; junction bases left unmatched: 9. The CDR3 sequence is 16 residues long. The CDR3 region is CASSYRDRGLKGGYTF. The CDR3 bases are TGTGCCAGCAGTTACCGGGACAGGGGGCTTAAAGGCGGCTACACCTTC.

V is TRBV12-3 or TRBV12-4 and J is TRBJ2-3; 10 nucleotides line up with TRBD1. The CDR3 spans 14 residues. Unmatched junction bases numbered 10, after V lost 9 bases and J lost 7 bases. The DNA for the CDR3 is TGTGCCAGTTCCGTGGGACAGGGGCTGAATACGCAGTATTTT. Encoded protein: CASSVGQGLNTQYF.

The chain uses TRBV4-1 and TRBJ1-1; D is perhaps TRBD1 (5 bases). V dropped 4 bases and J dropped 1 base, with 16 bases sitting between them. The CDR3 covers 16 residues. Germline loops: CDR1 MGHRA, CDR2 YSYEKL. Here the CDR3 reads CASSLKPIRANTEAFF. CDR3 nucleotide sequence: TGCGCCAGCAGCCTCAAGCCAATCAGGGCGAACACTGAAGCTTTCTTT.

The chain links TRBV6-5 to TRBJ1-6; D gene ambiguous. The CDR3 is made up of 15 amino acids. Germline V gene lookup returns CDR1 MNHEY and CDR2 SVGAGI. Deletions cut 6 bases from V and 10 bases from J, with 19 bases between. The CDR3 is CASSLGRVGKSPLHF. The CDR3, as DNA: TGTGCCAGCAGCCTTGGTAGGGTCGGGAAATCACCCCTCCACTTT.

This clonotype was counted a few times. The chain links TRBV5-1 to TRBJ1-1; the D is unclear. The ends were cut back, 0 bases at V and 4 bases at J, with 13 bases in the middle. This CDR3 region has 15 residues. CDR1 and CDR2 (germline): SGHRS, YFSETQ. The CDR3 loop is CASSLAAGILTEAFF. In DNA form, the CDR3 reads TGCGCCAGCAGCTTGGCCGCGGGGATCCTCACTGAAGCTTTCTTT. Looking up the rest from reference TRBV5-1 and TRBJ1-1 gives the full variable domain: KAGVTQTPRYLIKTRGQQVTLSCSPISGHRSVSWYQQTPGQGLQFLFEYFSETQRNKGNFPGRFSGRQFSNSRSEMNVSTLELGDSALYLCASSLAAGILTEAFFGQGTRLTVV.